These T cell receptor beta chains were read from a single sample in a study of cytomegalovirus exposure and HLA in healthy donors. TCRdb keeps only in-frame clones here, not all; method: immunoSEQ multiplex PCR. This repertoire includes about 110,000 clones. The specimen was PBMCs. These receptors came from a man younger than 30 in good health and CMV-seronegative. CDR3s include the opening cysteine and the closing phenylalanine or tryptophan. Each record gives: D gene, J gene, CDR3 length, V gene, CDR3 protein, CDR3 DNA. The D gene is left open where the match is weak.

.,TRBJ2-1,15,TRBV7-9,CASSLDRLIYNEQFF,TGTGCCAGCAGCTTAGACAGGCTAATCTACAATGAGCAGTTCTTC
.,TRBJ2-1,13,TRBV11-3,CASSPIQGNEQFF,TGTGCCAGCAGCCCGATTCAGGGAAATGAGCAGTTCTTC
TRBD2,TRBJ2-3,17,TRBV30,CAWSRTSGGVGTDTQYF,TGTGCCTGGAGTCGGACTAGCGGGGGCGTTGGCACAGATACGCAGTATTTT
TRBD2,TRBJ2-7,16,TRBV18,CASSPGLAGVGNEQYF,TGTGCCAGCTCACCCGGACTAGCGGGAGTAGGGAACGAGCAGTACTTC
.,TRBJ2-1,15,TRBV11-2,CASSPPEGLNNEQFF,TGTGCCAGCAGCCCGCCAGAGGGTCTGAACAATGAGCAGTTCTTC
TRBD1,TRBJ1-2,14,TRBV11-1,CASSSGGRGYGYTF,TGTGCCAGCAGCTCAGGGGGCCGTGGCTATGGCTACACCTTC
.,TRBJ2-3,17,TRBV19,CASSSVIGGPSTDTQYF,TGTGCCAGTAGTAGTGTCATCGGCGGGCCGAGCACAGATACGCAGTATTTT
TRBD1,TRBJ2-7,13,TRBV10-2,CASSGTGSYEQYF,TGCGCCAGCAGTGGGACAGGGTCCTACGAGCAGTACTTC
.,TRBJ1-3,14,TRBV19,CASSTAGSGNTIYF,TGTGCCAGTAGTACGGCGGGCTCTGGAAACACCATATATTTT
TRBD1,TRBJ1-5,15,TRBV7-9,CASSQEGQVNQPQHF,TGTGCCAGCAGCCAGGAGGGACAGGTCAATCAGCCCCAGCATTTT
TRBD1,TRBJ1-2,15,TRBV30,CAWSVQRVDRDGYTF,TGTGCCTGGAGTGTACAGCGTGTCGACAGGGATGGCTACACCTTC
TRBD2,TRBJ2-1,14,TRBV19,CASSIVAGAEEQFF,TGTGCCAGTAGTATAGTGGCGGGAGCGGAGGAGCAGTTCTTC
TRBD1,TRBJ1-1,14,TRBV28,CASSLLQGATEAFF,TGTGCCAGCAGTTTACTACAGGGGGCCACTGAAGCTTTCTTT
TRBD1,TRBJ2-7,13,TRBV9,CASSPTTGDEQYF,TGTGCCAGCAGCCCTACGACAGGGGACGAGCAGTACTTC
.,TRBJ1-5,16,TRBV19,CASSPLSGQRIKPQHF,TGTGCCAGTAGTCCCCTATCCGGACAGAGGATTAAGCCCCAGCATTTT
.,TRBJ2-7,14,TRBV5-5,CASSLGQNSYEQYF,TGTGCCAGCAGCTTGGGACAGAATTCCTACGAGCAGTACTTC